The 3 T cell receptor beta chains given below trace back to one sample, sequenced in a study of T cells in Graves' hyperthyroidism and ophthalmopathy. Researchers amplified the TCR beta CDR3 regions from RNA transcripts. With the HTBI primer set, the TCR CDR3 went through a first round of RT-PCR. TCRdb ran MiXCR on the multiplex PCR reads and lists one entry per CDR3 protein. Of about 300,000 distinct CDR3 sequences in the sample, approximately 19% are singletons; the top ten hold approximately 35%. The specimen was blood. Receptors were obtained from a man in his fifties or sixties with Graves' ophthalmopathy.

This chain links TRBV25-1 with TRBJ1-3; no clear D. In germline, CDR1 is MGHDK, CDR2 SYGVNS. Trimming pared 7 bases from V and 0 bases from J, leaving 16 bases between. The length of the CDR3 is 16 residues. The CDR3 DNA sequence: TGTGCCAGCATTCCCGCGGAGTTCAGCTCTGGAAACACCATATATTTT. It encodes CASIPAEFSSGNTIYF.

On this clonotype: It may be a read error: a sequence one base away is much more abundant. The rearrangement links TRBV28 to TRBJ1-1; D is unclear. The CDR3 covers 12 residues. The V and J ends lost 6 bases and 2 bases respectively, with 7 bases between them. From germline, CDR1 is MDHEN and CDR2 SYDVKM. The CDR3 loop is CASSPINTEAFF. CDR3 nucleotides: TGTGCCAGCAGCCCCATTAACACTGAAGCTTTCTTT.

The chain has TRBV5-1 and TRBJ2-5; D gene uncertain. There are 12 residues in the CDR3. Trimming cost V 1 base and J 3 bases, with 4 bases left between them. The V gene's germline CDR1 is SGHRS and CDR2 YFSETQ. The CDR3 DNA is TGCGCCAGCAGCTTGCTGAAAGAGACCCAGTACTTC. It codes for CASSLLKETQYF. The full variable domain, in which reference TRBV5-1 and TRBJ2-5 provide the parts outside the CDR3, is KAGVTQTPRYLIKTRGQQVTLSCSPISGHRSVSWYQQTPGQGLQFLFEYFSETQRNKGNFPGRFSGRQFSNSRSEMNVSTLELGDSALYLCASSLLKETQYFGPGTRLLVL.